The T cell receptor beta chain described here comes from a study of cytomegalovirus exposure and HLA in healthy donors. Findings and caveats of the study: TCR sequences were mostly rare, though some public TCRs occurred in many donors. TCR beta V segments were, for the most part, productive about 87% or about 30% of the time in an earlier analysis.

In the case of this clone: Its antigen is as yet unknown.

The CDR3 loop spans 14 amino acids. Germline-derived CDR1 and CDR2 are MNHNY and SVGAGI (reference sequence). V shed 5 bases and J 5 bases; nucleotides not matched to a gene: 8. PCR involved 60 Vbeta and 13 Jbeta primers. Here immunoSEQ multiplex PCR was the method, and the copy in TCRdb shows in-frame clones only, minus some. The repertoire consists of approximately 140,000 clones, with 75% to 85% occurring once and the leading ten covering about 5.9%. This TCR was recovered from a man aged 50 to 59 in good health and CMV-seropositive. The sequencing input was PBMCs. The gene calls are TRBV6-6 and TRBJ2-7; 8 nucleotides agree with TRBD2. CDR3 bases: TGTGCCAGCAGTGACACCGGGACTAGGAACGAGCAGTACTTC. Its translation is CASSDTGTRNEQYF.